The clone carrying this TCR beta chain appeared a few times. The data derive from a study of cytomegalovirus exposure and HLA in healthy donors. The PCR was carried out with 60 Vbeta primers and 13 Jbeta primers. Some clones are missing from TCRdb's copy, which holds only in-frame ones; the method was immunoSEQ multiplex PCR. The sample lists fewer than 200,000 clones; approximately 11% were seen once. The CDR3 sequence is 16 residues long. V shed 0 bases and J shed 0 bases, with 11 bases lying between them. Germline CDR1 and CDR2: MNHEY and SVGAGI. The V and J genes are TRBV6-5 and TRBJ1-2; a possible D gene is TRBD1 (6 bases). Sequencing was performed on PBMCs. This sequence originates from a man aged 45-65 years in good health and CMV-seropositive. DNA for the CDR3: TGTGCCAGCAGTTACTCAAGGACAGTGCCTAACTATGGCTACACCTTC. Translation: CASSYSRTVPNYGYTF.